The rows below give T cell receptor beta chains drawn from one sample of a study of cytomegalovirus exposure and HLA in healthy donors. TCRdb keeps only in-frame clones here, not all; method: immunoSEQ multiplex PCR. This sample has roughly 120,000 clones, with around 89% found just once. The material sequenced was PBMCs. These receptor sequences come from a woman in her twenties or thirties in good health and CMV-seropositive. Each CDR3 is given with its conserved first and last residue. D genes are given only for firm matches. The size entry is marked missing in some rows and otherwise reads once, few, many or a size class.

j_call d_call clone_size v_call cdr3_aa cdr3_nt
TRBJ1-6 . . TRBV14 CASSPLLDSNSPLHF TGTGCCAGCTCGCCCCTACTGGACAGTAATTCACCCCTCCACTTT
TRBJ2-2 TRBD2 . TRBV13 CASSFGGGDTGELFF TGTGCCAGCAGCTTTGGGGGAGGGGACACCGGGGAGCTGTTTTTT
TRBJ2-3 . . TRBV11-3 CASSSGRGADTQYF TGTGCCAGCAGCTCAGGCCGGGGAGCAGATACGCAGTATTTT
TRBJ2-1 . . TRBV19 CASSIRGRNEQFF TGTGCCAGTAGTATTAGAGGGAGGAATGAGCAGTTCTTC
TRBJ1-4 TRBD1 . TRBV9 CASSVTGGGEKLFF TGTGCCAGCAGCGTCACAGGGGGCGGTGAAAAACTGTTTTTT
TRBJ2-3 TRBD2 . TRBV27 CASSPRTSGSRTDTQYF TGTGCCAGCAGTCCGCGGACTAGCGGGAGTCGCACAGATACGCAGTATTTT
TRBJ1-6 . . TRBV9 CASSDNQGHNSPLHF TGTGCCAGCAGCGACAACCAGGGCCATAATTCACCCCTCCACTTT
TRBJ1-3 TRBD1 . TRBV7-9 CASSPDRARPGNTIYF TGTGCCAGCAGCCCAGACAGGGCGAGACCTGGAAACACCATATATTTT
TRBJ2-1 . . TRBV4-3 CASSQENAGVGEQFF TGCGCCAGCAGCCAAGAGAACGCAGGGGTCGGGGAGCAGTTCTTC
TRBJ1-4 . once TRBV7-9 CASSLVMVDEKLFF TGTGCCAGCAGCTTAGTCATGGTAGATGAAAAACTGTTTTTT
TRBJ2-5 . . TRBV5-1 CASSLPRDQETQYF TGCGCCAGCAGCTTACCCCGAGACCAAGAGACCCAGTACTTC
TRBJ2-7 TRBD2 . TRBV4-1 CASSQEPLAGANYEQYF TGCGCCAGCAGCCAAGAACCGTTAGCGGGAGCCAACTACGAGCAGTACTTC
TRBJ2-2 TRBD2 . TRBV10-3 CAISGRSGGAPGELFF TGTGCCATCAGTGGAAGGAGCGGGGGGGCTCCCGGGGAGCTGTTTTTT
TRBJ1-1 . once TRBV7-9 CASSSTGWTEAFF TGTGCCAGCAGCTCGACGGGGTGGACTGAAGCTTTCTTT
TRBJ1-5 . . TRBV28 CASSLGGAFSQPQHF TGTGCCAGCAGTTTAGGGGGGGCGTTCAGTCAGCCCCAGCATTTT
TRBJ2-7 TRBD1 . TRBV2 CASGQQGAYEQYF TGTGCCAGCGGTCAACAGGGGGCCTACGAGCAGTACTTC
TRBJ1-2 TRBD1 . TRBV9 CASSANTGDGYTF TGTGCCAGCAGCGCCAACACAGGGGATGGCTACACCTTC
TRBJ2-2 . . TRBV28 CASSPLGRGDTGELFF TGTGCCAGCAGTCCGCTCGGGAGAGGGGACACCGGGGAGCTGTTTTTT
TRBJ2-7 TRBD2 . TRBV27 CASSHHPPLAGETYEQYF TGTGCCAGCAGTCACCACCCGCCATTAGCGGGAGAGACCTACGAGCAGTACTTC
TRBJ1-4 . . TRBV9 CASSSGREGEKLFF TGTGCCAGCAGCTCCGGGAGAGAGGGCGAAAAACTGTTTTTT
TRBJ2-1 . . TRBV14 CASSQVTRDRRYNEQFF TGTGCCAGCAGCCAAGTTACGCGGGATAGAAGATACAATGAGCAGTTCTTC
TRBJ1-5 . . TRBV6-6 CASSYSGTTYQPQHF TGTGCCAGCAGTTACTCCGGGACAACGTATCAGCCCCAGCATTTT
TRBJ1-5 . . TRBV5-8 CASSLSGGFNQPQHF TGTGCCAGCAGCTTGTCTGGGGGGTTCAATCAGCCCCAGCATTTT
TRBJ2-7 . . TRBV29-1 CSANPGLKIGWYEQYF TGCAGCGCCAACCCGGGGTTGAAGATAGGCTGGTACGAGCAGTACTTC
TRBJ1-4 . once TRBV4-3 CASSSRGRPNEKLFF TGCGCCAGCAGTTCGAGAGGGAGGCCTAATGAAAAACTGTTTTTT
TRBJ1-4 TRBD1 . TRBV2 CASSAEGAGREKLFF TGTGCCAGCAGTGCGGAGGGGGCAGGGCGTGAAAAACTGTTTTTT
TRBJ2-7 TRBD1 few TRBV18 CASSGTAFTYEQYF TGTGCCAGCTCAGGGACAGCTTTTACCTACGAGCAGTACTTC
TRBJ2-2 TRBD2 . TRBV9 CASSARGLAGGLPGELFF TGTGCCAGCAGCGCGAGGGGGCTAGCGGGAGGCTTACCCGGGGAGCTGTTTTTT
TRBJ2-5 TRBD2 . TRBV4-1 CASSQPGTSGRETQYF TGCGCCAGCAGCCAACCCGGGACTAGCGGGAGAGAGACCCAGTACTTC
TRBJ2-5 TRBD2 . TRBV5-4 CASSLEASGVQYF TGTGCCAGCAGCTTGGAGGCTAGCGGCGTCCAGTACTTC
TRBJ2-7 TRBD2 . TRBV7-2 CASSLAPGGSYEQYF TGTGCCAGCAGCTTAGCACCGGGGGGATCCTACGAGCAGTACTTC
TRBJ2-3 TRBD2 . TRBV2 CASGIPGLAGGTDTQYF TGTGCCAGCGGTATACCGGGACTAGCGGGGGGCACAGATACGCAGTATTTT
TRBJ2-2 . . TRBV9 CASSVAVANTGELFF TGTGCCAGCAGCGTAGCAGTGGCGAACACCGGGGAGCTGTTTTTT
TRBJ2-5 TRBD2 . TRBV15 CATSSRGVPETQYF TGTGCCACCAGCAGTCGGGGGGTACCAGAGACCCAGTACTTC
TRBJ2-3 TRBD1 . TRBV9 CASSVGTGFNTDTQYF TGTGCCAGCAGCGTTGGGACAGGCTTCAACACAGATACGCAGTATTTT
TRBJ1-5 . . TRBV23-1 CASRLTGHRPYSNQPQHF TGCGCCAGCAGGCTAACGGGACACCGCCCTTATAGCAATCAGCCCCAGCATTTT
TRBJ1-4 . . TRBV9 CASSVGRAYNEKLFF TGTGCCAGCAGCGTAGGGAGAGCCTATAATGAAAAACTGTTTTTT
TRBJ2-5 TRBD2 once TRBV5-4 CASSLAGGPQETQYF TGTGCCAGCAGTTTAGCGGGAGGCCCACAAGAGACCCAGTACTTC
TRBJ1-5 . . TRBV6-6 CASSARQGGNQPQHF TGTGCCAGCAGTGCCCGGCAGGGCGGTAATCAGCCCCAGCATTTT
TRBJ2-2 . once TRBV29-1 CSAEALGELFF TGCAGCGCCGAGGCCCTCGGGGAGCTGTTTTTT
TRBJ2-1 . . TRBV5-1 CASSYPEDEQFF TGCGCCAGCAGCTACCCGGAGGATGAGCAGTTCTTC
TRBJ1-3 TRBD1 . TRBV2 CASSEPGTGDGNTIYF TGTGCCAGCAGTGAGCCCGGGACAGGGGATGGAAACACCATATATTTT
TRBJ1-4 . . TRBV6-1 CASRPGHPGEKLFF TGTGCCAGCAGACCGGGACACCCTGGGGAAAAACTGTTTTTT
TRBJ2-3 . . TRBV29-1 CSVEEGPTDTQYF TGCAGCGTTGAAGAGGGGCCCACAGATACGCAGTATTTT
TRBJ2-5 TRBD1 few TRBV5-1 CASSLLGQGETQYF TGCGCCAGCAGCCTTCTTGGACAGGGTGAGACCCAGTACTTC
TRBJ2-1 . . TRBV9 CASSVVTSGEQFF TGTGCCAGCAGCGTAGTGACCTCGGGTGAGCAGTTCTTC
TRBJ1-1 . . TRBV10-2 CASSESLAVGLGTEAFF TGCGCCAGCAGTGAAAGTCTTGCCGTGGGCCTGGGCACTGAAGCTTTCTTT
TRBJ2-6 . . TRBV7-6 CASSLGAGSTGANVLTF TGTGCCAGCAGCTTAGGGGCAGGGTCTACGGGGGCCAACGTCCTGACTTTC
TRBJ2-1 TRBD2 . TRBV9 CASSLAGGPNEQFF TGTGCCAGCAGTTTAGCGGGGGGGCCGAATGAGCAGTTCTTC
TRBJ1-2 . . TRBV19 CASSIKLELRLGGYTF TGTGCCAGTAGTATAAAGCTTGAACTCCGTCTCGGGGGCTACACCTTC
TRBJ2-7 TRBD1 . TRBV4-1 CASSQPGQGVYEQYF TGCGCCAGCAGCCAGCCGGGACAGGGTGTCTACGAGCAGTACTTC
TRBJ1-2 . . TRBV5-6 CASSLVPREAGGYTF TGTGCCAGCAGCTTAGTTCCCAGGGAGGCCGGTGGCTACACCTTC
TRBJ1-1 TRBD1 . TRBV6-1 CASTLDRGGEAFF TGTGCCAGCACTCTCGACAGGGGCGGTGAAGCTTTCTTT